Listed here are 24 T cell receptor beta chains from one sample, sequenced in a study of CD8 T cells in ankylosing spondylitis. General observations from the study: A TCR beta motif of about eight highly homologous variants appeared characteristic of ankylosing spondylitis blood.

Their antigens are not known. TCRdb re-analysed the 5' RACE reads in MiXCR, keeping a single row per CDR3 protein. The sample lists about 800,000 distinct CDR3 sequences, about 12% seen once, with 0.45% to 0.6% in the top ten. Sequencing was carried out using blood, either unsorted or a sorted T cell fraction (not recorded which). Receptors were obtained from a male donor with ankylosing spondylitis.

The gene calls are TRBV11-3 and TRBJ2-3; D is possibly TRBD1 (6 bases). The length of the CDR3 is 14 residues. Germline V gene data show CDR1 as SGHNT and CDR2 as YENEEA. V was shortened by 5 bases and J by 3 bases, with 12 bases between the two germline ends. The CDR3 bases are TGTGCCAGCAGCGCTGGACAGCGAACAGATACGCAGTATTTT. This sequence encodes CASSAGQRTDTQYF. The full variable domain, with the rest looked up from reference TRBV11-3 and TRBJ2-3, is EAGVVQSPRYKIIEKKQPVAFWCNPISGHNTLYWYLQNLGQGPELLIRYENEEAVDDSQLPKDRFSAERLKGVDSTLKIQPAELGDSAVYLCASSAGQRTDTQYFGPGTRLTVL.

This clonotype was seen only once. The chain employs TRBV5-8 and TRBJ2-7; possibly TRBD1 for D (5 bases). The CDR3 runs 16 residues. The V gene lost 4 bases and the J gene lost 6 bases, with 23 bases spanning the gap. Germline CDR1 is SGHTS and CDR2 is YDEGEE. CDR3 DNA sequence: TGTGCCAGCAGCGTTAAATGGACAAATTTTCGGAGCGAGCAGTACTTC. Translation: CASSVKWTNFRSEQYF.

This clonotype was seen only a few times. This chain uses TRBV4-2 with TRBJ1-6; TRBD1 might be the D (5 bases). The CDR3 length is 15 residues. The germline CDR1 and CDR2 sequences are LGHNA and YNFKEQ. The V end was cut by 0 bases, the J end by 11 bases, with 14 bases between. The CDR3 is CASSQDASTGAPLHF. In DNA, the CDR3 is TGTGCCAGCAGCCAAGATGCGTCGACGGGGGCACCCCTCCACTTT.

This clonotype has just a few counts. The rearrangement uses TRBV2 and TRBJ2-7, with TRBD1 identical over 8 bases. V shed 8 bases and J 1 base; nucleotides not matched to a gene: 7. Germline V CDR1 and CDR2: SNHLY, FYNNEI. The CDR3 sequence is 14 residues long. The CDR3 sequence: CASGFGTGSYEQYF. Here the CDR3 DNA reads TGTGCCAGCGGGTTCGGGACAGGTTCCTACGAGCAGTACTTC. The full variable domain, rest sourced from reference TRBV2 and TRBJ2-7, is EPEVTQTPSHQVTQMGQEVILRCVPISNHLYFYWYRQILGQKVEFLVSFYNNEISEKSEIFDDQFSVERPDGSNFTLKIRSTKLEDSAMYFCASGFGTGSYEQYFGPGTRLTVT.

This clonotype was seen only a few times. The CDR3 here is CSARVDPGLAGGHQETQYF. CDR3 DNA: TGCAGTGCTAGAGTTGATCCGGGACTAGCGGGGGGCCACCAAGAGACCCAGTACTTC. The chain has TRBV20-1 and TRBJ2-5; 15 nucleotides line up with TRBD2. Losses at the gene ends were 1 base for V and 0 bases for J; bases not matched to a gene: 9. Germline CDR1 and CDR2: DFQATT and SNEGSKA (reference sequence). This CDR3 has 19 residues.

The V call is TRBV5-1, the J call TRBJ2-1; 10 bases align to TRBD2. Germline values: CDR1 SGHRS, CDR2 YFSETQ. Germline trimming cut 2 bases from V and 9 bases from J; bases unmatched to any gene: 8. The CDR3 has 15 residues. This chain's CDR3 is CASSFLAGDSGEQFF. For the CDR3, the DNA is TGCGCCAGCAGCTTCCTAGCGGGAGACTCGGGTGAGCAGTTCTTC.

This clonotype appeared a few times. The chain joins TRBV23-1 to TRBJ2-7; no definite D call. TRBV23-1 is recorded as an ORF, its role being uncertain. Trimming stripped 2 bases from V and 5 bases from J, with 19 bases between. The CDR3 is made up of 16 amino acids. The CDR3 DNA reads TGCGCCAGCAGTCAAGGTGTTTGTCGTAGTCCCCACGAGCAGTACTTC. Its protein is CASSQGVCRSPHEQYF.

This clonotype was picked up a small number of times. This chain joins TRBV9 and TRBJ2-5; perhaps TRBD2 as D (5 bases). With 2 bases removed from V and 5 bases from J, the gap between germline ends came to 10 bases. Germline V gene data show CDR1 as SGDLS and CDR2 as YYNGEE. This CDR3 has 13 amino acids. CDR3 amino acids: CASSVEGWETQYF. The CDR3, as DNA: TGTGCCAGCAGCGTCGAGGGTTGGGAGACCCAGTACTTC.

The CDR3 loop reads CASSNRVRLAGAYEQYF. The CDR3 DNA is TGTGCCAGCAGCAACAGGGTCCGACTAGCGGGAGCCTACGAGCAGTACTTC. The chain joins TRBV12-3 or TRBV12-4 to TRBJ2-7; 12 positions agree with TRBD2. CDR3 length: 17 residues. V shed 6 bases, J shed 2 bases, and the junction held 11 bases outside the gene matches.

This clonotype was detected only a few times. The chain carries TRBV6-5 and TRBJ2-7, with 10 positions matching TRBD1. Germline assignment: CDR1 MNHEY and CDR2 SVGAGI. Trimming cost V 2 bases and J 1 base; bases outside gene matches: 5. The CDR3 is 16 residues long. The CDR3 coding sequence is TGTGCCAGCAGTTACCCCCGACAGGGGGCTTCCTACGAGCAGTACTTC. Its translation: CASSYPRQGASYEQYF.

This clonotype was observed a few times. The V call is TRBV10-3, the J call TRBJ2-1; 11 bases line up with TRBD1. Per the germline V gene, CDR1 is ENHRY and CDR2 is SYGVKD. This CDR3 is built from 16 residues. V trimming: 0 bases; J trimming: 4 bases; junction bases outside the gene matches: 2. The CDR3 is CAISESWDRGYNEQFF. DNA of the CDR3: TGTGCCATCAGTGAGTCCTGGGACAGGGGGTACAATGAGCAGTTCTTC.

This clonotype was counted only a few times. This rearrangement joins TRBV6-2 or TRBV6-3 to TRBJ2-7; 7 nucleotides agree with TRBD1. V lost 0 bases and J lost 3; bases outside the gene matches: 8. The CDR3 length is 16 residues. Germline V gene data show CDR1 as MNHEY and CDR2 as SVGEGT. The CDR3 reads CASSYSRDRFYYEQYF. The CDR3 DNA follows: TGTGCCAGCAGTTACTCCCGGGACAGATTCTACTACGAGCAGTACTTC.

In DNA, the CDR3 is TGTGCCAGCACGCTAGCCGACGCGCACAATGAGCAGTTCTTC. This codes for CASTLADAHNEQFF. This chain joins TRBV9 and TRBJ2-1; weak D call: TRBD2 (5 bases). V shed 6 bases and J shed 5 bases, with 15 bases lying between them. The CDR3 has 14 residues. From germline, CDR1 is SGDLS and CDR2 YYNGEE.

This clonotype was seen only a few times. The chain joins TRBV7-9 to TRBJ1-2, with no clear D. V gave up 7 bases and J gave up 1 base, with 10 bases separating them. This CDR3 is built from 13 residues. CDR1 and CDR2 from the germline V gene are SEHNR and FQNEAQ (reference sequence). CDR3 loop: CASNSRSNYGYTF. The CDR3 nucleotides read TGTGCCAGCAACAGCAGGAGTAACTATGGCTACACCTTC.

The table lists this clonotype with a few counts. The gene calls are TRBV7-2 and TRBJ1-6; D gene uncertain. The CDR3 length is 13 residues. The V end was cut by 3 bases, the J end by 10 bases, with 10 bases between. Germline assignment: CDR1 SGHTA and CDR2 FQGNSA. The DNA of the CDR3 is TGTGCCAGCAGCTTGCGGCCGACCTCACCCCTCCACTTT. This sequence encodes CASSLRPTSPLHF.

The V call is TRBV27, the J call TRBJ2-1; D is ambiguous. Germline lookup yields CDR1 MNHEY and CDR2 SMNVEV (reference sequence). V was trimmed by 6 bases and J by 4 bases, leaving 13 bases between them. The CDR3 sequence is 14 residues long. CDR3 region: CASRENRYYNEQFF. The CDR3 region has the DNA TGTGCCAGCAGGGAGAATCGGTATTACAATGAGCAGTTCTTC.

This chain uses TRBV24-1 with TRBJ2-2, with 7 positions matching TRBD2. Trimming at V came to 8 bases and at J to 5 bases, leaving 4 bases not matched to a gene. The CDR3 loop spans 13 amino acids. The germline gives CDR1 KGHDR, CDR2 SFDVKD. The CDR3 nucleotides are TGTGCCACCATGAGGGAGGGAACCGGGGAGCTGTTTTTT. As protein: CATMREGTGELFF.

This clonotype was observed many times. The V gene is TRBV9, the J gene TRBJ1-5; the D is unclear. The CDR3 spans 14 residues. Germline V lookup: CDR1 SGDLS, CDR2 YYNGEE. V shed 4 bases and J shed 5 bases, with 13 bases lying between them. In nucleotides, the CDR3 is TGTGCCAGCAGCTCCCAACAGCGACATCAGCCCCAGCATTTT. It specifies CASSSQQRHQPQHF.

V and J are TRBV27 and TRBJ2-3; D remains ambiguous. CDR1 is MNHEY and CDR2 is SMNVEV in the germline V gene (reference sequence). The CDR3 loop spans 13 amino acids. The ends were cut back, 3 bases at V and 3 bases at J, with 7 bases in the middle. The CDR3 nucleotides read TGTGCCAGCAGTTTTCCCCTAACAGATACGCAGTATTTT. Translating gives CASSFPLTDTQYF.

In this sample, this clonotype turned up a few times. V and J are TRBV20-1 and TRBJ1-5; weak D call: TRBD1 (6 bases). V was cut by 0 bases and J by 6 bases, with 12 bases left in between. CDR1 is DFQATT, CDR2 SNEGSKA, per germline (reference sequence). The CDR3 is made up of 14 amino acids. The CDR3 coding sequence is TGCAGTGCTAGAGACAGGGGATGGACTCAGCCCCAGCATTTT. Its protein is CSARDRGWTQPQHF.

The table lists this clonotype with many counts. V is TRBV6-1 and J is TRBJ2-5, with D possibly being TRBD1 (6 bases). CDR1 MNHNS and CDR2 SASEGT come from the germline V gene. Between the trimmed V and J ends, which lost 8 bases and 4 bases, there was a span of 14 bases. The CDR3 contains 13 residues. The CDR3 here is CASRAYRAETQYF. DNA of the CDR3: TGTGCCAGCCGGGCTTACAGGGCAGAGACCCAGTACTTC.

At least ten counts were recorded for this clonotype. This sequence joins TRBV20-1 and TRBJ2-7, with D possibly being TRBD2 (6 bases). The CDR3 contains 13 residues. The germline V gene encodes CDR1 DFQATT and CDR2 SNEGSKA (reference sequence). V gave up 6 bases and J gave up 3 bases, with 15 bases separating them. CDR3 nucleotides: TGCAGTGCCTCACTAGCAGTCCTCTACGAGCAGTACTTC. Its protein product is CSASLAVLYEQYF.

The chain joins TRBV27 to TRBJ2-1, with 15 bases that match TRBD2. CDR1 MNHEY and CDR2 SMNVEV come from the germline V gene (reference sequence). This CDR3 is 16 amino acids long. V shed 10 bases, J shed 1 base, and the junction held 5 bases outside the gene matches. In nucleotides, the CDR3 is TGTGCCACGAAGGGACTAGCGGGGGGATCCTACAATGAGCAGTTCTTC. Protein: CATKGLAGGSYNEQFF.

The chain uses TRBV21-1 and TRBJ2-7; the table's D call, TRBD2, was not checked against the DNA. TRBV21-1 has pseudogene status. This CDR3 has 14 amino acids. In nucleotides, the CDR3 is TGTGCCAGCAGCAATTACGGGAGTGGGTACGAGCAGTACTTC. Its translation: CASSNYGSGYEQYF.